In its sample, the clone carrying this T cell receptor beta chain was seen a few times. Antigen unknown. The data originate from a study of shared clonotypes between healthy human individuals. Study-wide findings and caveats: How much donors shared clonotypes was expected to be affected by sequencing depth.

Assay used: immunoSEQ multiplex PCR; TCRdb lists only in-frame clones, some missing. The sample yields hundreds of thousands of clones, approximately 79% seen once. Material: memory CD4+ T cells sorted from blood. Indicated subset: CD45RA-negative fraction. The origin of this receptor is a woman younger than 45 in good health.

Here the CDR3 reads CASRDRGRETDTQYF. The CDR3 nucleotides are TGTGCCAGTAGGGACAGGGGGCGCGAGACAGATACGCAGTATTTT. The chain employs TRBV19 and TRBJ2-3; 11 bases map to TRBD1. The CDR3 runs to 15 residues. Germline CDR1 LNHDA, CDR2 SQIVND (reference sequence). The J segment lost 3 bases and the V segment lost 6 bases, leaving 5 bases of the junction unmatched.